These T cell receptor beta chains were read from a single sample in a study of OX40 agonist ivuxolimab in advanced cancers. The table came from immunoSEQ multiplex PCR; TCRdb's copy has only in-frame clones and leaves some out. The sample records over 150,000 clones, 85% to 95% being singletons. Sequenced here: CD4+ or CD8+ T cells sorted from blood, sampled in a trial of the OX40 agonist ivuxolimab. These TCRs come from an adult with an advanced solid tumor such as melanoma, head and neck, liver or kidney cancer. Both conserved end residues are trimmed from each CDR3. A D gene is named only where the DNA matches it firmly.

V | D | CDR3
TRBV6-5 | . | ASRLRTGMNTEAF
TRBV28 | . | ASDLNPGARGNTEAF
TRBV5-6 | . | ASSLAWRLLDGYT
TRBV28 | TRBD1 | ASRLSGTGGLEEQY
TRBV2 | . | ASSAEDNQPQH
TRBV7-9 | TRBD1 | ASSVGQAIYNEQF
TRBV5-6 | TRBD1 | ASSLWDSYGYT
TRBV4-2 | . | ASSQDFTANYGYT
TRBV25-1 | . | ASSEPWGRGVYEQY
TRBV5-1 | . | ASSLEGTDQPQH
TRBV7-2 | TRBD1 | ASSLEGDRANYGYT
TRBV19 | . | ASSIGRVSSYEQY
TRBV7-2 | . | ASSTRETQY
TRBV21-1 | . | ASSGGQGRD
TRBV9 | . | ASSPGIQNQPQH
TRBV4-3 | . | ASSQVGGVTGELF
TRBV18 | . | ASSPGQASYEQY
TRBV19 | TRBD1 | ASSIPRGQGSDTQY
TRBV5-5 | . | ASSLENPVFGYT
TRBV7-9 | . | ASSLDPRTGNTEAF
TRBV28 | . | ASSSPGGQAPNEQF
TRBV7-9 | TRBD1 | ASSRGQGEAF
TRBV4-1 | TRBD2 | ASSQSQGLAGVKTDTQY
TRBV14 | TRBD1 | ASSHRDRGYTGELF
TRBV28 | TRBD1 | ASSPQDRDNQPQH
TRBV6-5 | . | ASRARRKSQPQH
TRBV7-3 | . | ASSSQGGGLYGYT
TRBV27 | . | ASSFRPLGLGETQY
TRBV6-1 | . | ASSEVAGYQPQH
TRBV7-9 | . | ASSLGTGRYEQY
TRBV29-1 | . | SAPSLQNGYT
TRBV4-3 | . | ASSQERGAGTDTQY
TRBV28 | TRBD1 | ASRQGQGSAGYT
TRBV4-3 | TRBD1 | ASSHGDRDQETQY
TRBV6-5 | . | ASSYGRGTLNTEAF
TRBV28 | TRBD1 | ASSLRGQGSSYEQY
TRBV9 | . | ASSLGTALEGYT
TRBV11-2 | TRBD2 | ASSSLRTSGGEQF
TRBV5-4 | . | ASSFPTNYGYT
TRBV19 | . | ASSIQGNTGELF
TRBV6-5 | TRBD1 | ASRPGQLLGYT
TRBV15 | . | ATSRDSNYEQY
TRBV5-1 | TRBD2 | ASSLGTSYYNEQF
TRBV6-4 | . | ATQIELNTGELF
TRBV5-6 | . | ASEERQALNEKLF
TRBV19 | . | ASSFRQDGYT
TRBV19 | TRBD1 | ASSTGQGWSGNTIY